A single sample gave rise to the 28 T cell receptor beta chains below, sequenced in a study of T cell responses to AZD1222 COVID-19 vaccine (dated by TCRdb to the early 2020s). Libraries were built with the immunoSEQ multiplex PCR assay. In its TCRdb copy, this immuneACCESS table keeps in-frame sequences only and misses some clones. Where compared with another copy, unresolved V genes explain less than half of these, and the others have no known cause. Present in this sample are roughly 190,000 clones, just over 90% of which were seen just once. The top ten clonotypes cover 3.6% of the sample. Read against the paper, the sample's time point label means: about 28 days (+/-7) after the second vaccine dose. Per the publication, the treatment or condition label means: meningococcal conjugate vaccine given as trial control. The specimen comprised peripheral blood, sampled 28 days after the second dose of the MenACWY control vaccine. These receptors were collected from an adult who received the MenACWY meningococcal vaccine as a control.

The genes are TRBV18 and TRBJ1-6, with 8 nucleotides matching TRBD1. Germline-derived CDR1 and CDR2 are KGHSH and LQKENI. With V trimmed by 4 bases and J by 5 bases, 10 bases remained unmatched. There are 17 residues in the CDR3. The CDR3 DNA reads TGTGCCAGCTCACTAACCGGGACAGGAAGGCATAATTCACCCCTCCACTTT. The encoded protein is CASSLTGTGRHNSPLHF. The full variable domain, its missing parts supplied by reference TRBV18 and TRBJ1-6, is NAGVMQNPRHLVRRRGQEARLRCSPMKGHSHVYWYRQLPEEGLKFMVYLQKENIIDESGMPKERFSAEFPKEGPSILRIQQVVRGDSAAYFCASSLTGTGRHNSPLHFGNGTRLTVT.

The CDR3 nucleotides read TGTGCCAGTAGTATGAGTCAGGGGTTGTCACCCCTCCACTTT. It translates to CASSMSQGLSPLHF. The chain carries TRBV19 and TRBJ1-6; a weak D match, TRBD1 (6 bases). Germline values: CDR1 LNHDA, CDR2 SQIVND (reference sequence). V was shortened by 3 bases and J by 10 bases, with 13 bases between the two germline ends. The CDR3 sequence is 14 residues long.

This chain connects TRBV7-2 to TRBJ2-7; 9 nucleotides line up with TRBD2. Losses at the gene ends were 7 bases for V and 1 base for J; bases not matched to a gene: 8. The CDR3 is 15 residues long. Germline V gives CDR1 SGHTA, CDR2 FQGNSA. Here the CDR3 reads CASTGVSGSSYEQYF. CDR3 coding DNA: TGTGCCAGCACTGGGGTTAGCGGGAGTTCCTACGAGCAGTACTTC.

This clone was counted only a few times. CDR3 region: CASSPTRIPEAFF. For the CDR3, the DNA is TGTGCCAGCAGCCCCACCCGGATCCCTGAAGCTTTCTTT. The rearrangement links TRBV7-9 to TRBJ1-1; no reliable D call. Deletions cut 5 bases from V and 6 bases from J, with 13 bases between. Germline V gives CDR1 SEHNR, CDR2 FQNEAQ (reference sequence). The CDR3 is made up of 13 amino acids.

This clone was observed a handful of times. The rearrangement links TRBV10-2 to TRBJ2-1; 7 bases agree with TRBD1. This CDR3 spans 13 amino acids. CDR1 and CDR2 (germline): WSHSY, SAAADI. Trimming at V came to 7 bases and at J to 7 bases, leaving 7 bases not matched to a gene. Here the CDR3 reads CASIGGSRNEQFF. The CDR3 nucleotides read TGCGCCAGCATAGGGGGCAGTAGAAATGAGCAGTTCTTC.

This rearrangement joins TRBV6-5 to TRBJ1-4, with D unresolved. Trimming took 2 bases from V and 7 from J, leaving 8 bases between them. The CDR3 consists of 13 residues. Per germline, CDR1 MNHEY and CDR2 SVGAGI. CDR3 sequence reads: CASSYLRTEKLFF. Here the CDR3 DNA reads TGTGCCAGCAGTTACCTCAGGACTGAAAAACTGTTTTTT.

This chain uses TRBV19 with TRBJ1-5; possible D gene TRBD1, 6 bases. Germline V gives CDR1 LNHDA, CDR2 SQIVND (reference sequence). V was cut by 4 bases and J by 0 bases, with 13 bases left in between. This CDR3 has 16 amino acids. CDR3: CASSKRGGNSNQPQHF. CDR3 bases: TGTGCCAGTAGTAAAAGGGGGGGCAATAGCAATCAGCCCCAGCATTTT.

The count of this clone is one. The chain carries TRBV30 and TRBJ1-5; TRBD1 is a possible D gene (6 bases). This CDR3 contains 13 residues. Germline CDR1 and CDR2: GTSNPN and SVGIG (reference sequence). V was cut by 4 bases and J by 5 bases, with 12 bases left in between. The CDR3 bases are TGTGCCTGGAACGGGGGGCCGGATCAGCCCCAGCATTTT. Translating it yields CAWNGGPDQPQHF.

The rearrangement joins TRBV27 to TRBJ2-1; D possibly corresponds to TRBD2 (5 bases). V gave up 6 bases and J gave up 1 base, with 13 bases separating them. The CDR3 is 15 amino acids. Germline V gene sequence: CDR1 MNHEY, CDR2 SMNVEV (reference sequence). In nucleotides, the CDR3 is TGTGCCAGCAGCTTACTAGTCGGGTCCTACAATGAGCAGTTCTTC. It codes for CASSLLVGSYNEQFF.

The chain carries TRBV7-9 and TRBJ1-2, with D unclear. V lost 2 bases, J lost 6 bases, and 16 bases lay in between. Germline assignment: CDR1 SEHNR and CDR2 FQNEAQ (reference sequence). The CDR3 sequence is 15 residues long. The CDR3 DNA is TGTGCCAGCAGCTTATCGGGGTTCCCTGTACATGGCTACACCTTC. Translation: CASSLSGFPVHGYTF. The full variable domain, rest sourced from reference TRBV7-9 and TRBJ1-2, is DTGVSQNPRHKITKRGQNVTFRCDPISEHNRLYWYRQTLGQGPEFLTYFQNEAQLEKSRLLSDRFSAERPKGSFSTLEIQRTEQGDSAMYLCASSLSGFPVHGYTFGSGTRLTVV.

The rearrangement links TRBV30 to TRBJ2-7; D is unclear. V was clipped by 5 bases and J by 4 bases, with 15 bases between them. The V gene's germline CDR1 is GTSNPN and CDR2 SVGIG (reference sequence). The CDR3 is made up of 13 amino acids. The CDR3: CAWGRLGRYEQYF. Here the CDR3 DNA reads TGTGCCTGGGGTCGATTGGGAAGATACGAGCAGTACTTC.

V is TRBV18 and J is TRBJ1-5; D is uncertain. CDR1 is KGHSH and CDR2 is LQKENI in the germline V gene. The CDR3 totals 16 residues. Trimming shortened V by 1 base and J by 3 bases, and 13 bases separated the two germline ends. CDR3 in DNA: TGTGCCAGCTCACCACTCGGTACAGCCTTCAATCAGCCCCAGCATTTT. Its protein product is CASSPLGTAFNQPQHF.

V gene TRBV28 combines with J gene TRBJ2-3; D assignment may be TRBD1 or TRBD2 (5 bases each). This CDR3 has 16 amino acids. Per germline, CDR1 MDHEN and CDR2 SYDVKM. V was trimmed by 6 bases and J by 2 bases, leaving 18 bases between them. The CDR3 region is CASRGSWGKSTDTQYF. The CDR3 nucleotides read TGTGCCAGCAGAGGTTCGTGGGGGAAGTCCACAGATACGCAGTATTTT.

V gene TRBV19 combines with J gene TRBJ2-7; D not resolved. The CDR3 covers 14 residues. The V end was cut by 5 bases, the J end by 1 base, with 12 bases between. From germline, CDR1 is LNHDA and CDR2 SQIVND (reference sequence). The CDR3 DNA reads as TGTGCCAGTAGTCCGAGGATAGGGTCCTACGAGCAGTACTTC. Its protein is CASSPRIGSYEQYF.

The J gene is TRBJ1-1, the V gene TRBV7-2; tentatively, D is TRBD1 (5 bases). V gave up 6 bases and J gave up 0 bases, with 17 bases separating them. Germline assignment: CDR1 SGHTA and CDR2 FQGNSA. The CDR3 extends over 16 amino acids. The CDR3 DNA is TGTGCCAGCAGTTCGGGACGGTCAAATATGAACACTGAAGCTTTCTTT. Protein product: CASSSGRSNMNTEAFF.

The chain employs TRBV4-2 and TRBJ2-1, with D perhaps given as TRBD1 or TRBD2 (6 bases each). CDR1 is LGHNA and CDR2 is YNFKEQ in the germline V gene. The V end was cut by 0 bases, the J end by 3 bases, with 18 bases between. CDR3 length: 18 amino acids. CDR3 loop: CASSQEGARRDLYNEQFF. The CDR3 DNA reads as TGTGCCAGCAGCCAAGAGGGGGCGAGGCGGGATCTCTACAATGAGCAGTTCTTC.

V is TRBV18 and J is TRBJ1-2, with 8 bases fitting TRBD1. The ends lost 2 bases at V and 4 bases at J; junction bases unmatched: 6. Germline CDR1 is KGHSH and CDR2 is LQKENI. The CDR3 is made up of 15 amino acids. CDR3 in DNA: TGTGCCAGCTCACCATTAAAACAGGGGGGCTATGGCTACACCTTC. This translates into CASSPLKQGGYGYTF.

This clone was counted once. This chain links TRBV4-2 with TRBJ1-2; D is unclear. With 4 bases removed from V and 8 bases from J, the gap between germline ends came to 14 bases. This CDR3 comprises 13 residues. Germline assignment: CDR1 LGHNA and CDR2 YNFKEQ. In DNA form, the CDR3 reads TGTGCCAGCAGCCCCACCGGGGTAGTGGGCTACACCTTC. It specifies CASSPTGVVGYTF.

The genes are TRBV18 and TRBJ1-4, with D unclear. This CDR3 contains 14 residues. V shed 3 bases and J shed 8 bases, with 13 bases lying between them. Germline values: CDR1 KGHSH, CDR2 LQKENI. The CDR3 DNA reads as TGTGCCAGCTCACCGTCGGAGGAGAACGAAAAACTGTTTTTT. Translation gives CASSPSEENEKLFF.

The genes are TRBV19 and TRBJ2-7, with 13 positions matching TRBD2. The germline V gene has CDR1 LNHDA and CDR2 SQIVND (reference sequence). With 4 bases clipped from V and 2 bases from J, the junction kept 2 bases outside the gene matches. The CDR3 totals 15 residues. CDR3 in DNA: TGTGCCAGTAGTAGACTAGCGGGAGGCCCCTACGAGCAGTACTTC. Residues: CASSRLAGGPYEQYF.

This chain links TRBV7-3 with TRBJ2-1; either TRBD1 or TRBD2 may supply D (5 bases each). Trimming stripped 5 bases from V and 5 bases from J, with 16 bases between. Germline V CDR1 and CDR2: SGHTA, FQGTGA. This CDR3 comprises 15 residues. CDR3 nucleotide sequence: TGTGCCAGCAGCCAATCCGGGGCGAAGAACAATGAGCAGTTCTTC. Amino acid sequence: CASSQSGAKNNEQFF.

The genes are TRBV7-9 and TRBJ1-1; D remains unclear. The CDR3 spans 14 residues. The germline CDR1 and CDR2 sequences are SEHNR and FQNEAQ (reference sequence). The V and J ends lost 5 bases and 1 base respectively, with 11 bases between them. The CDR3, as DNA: TGTGCCAGCAGCCCCTCATCTTGGAACACTGAAGCTTTCTTT. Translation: CASSPSSWNTEAFF.

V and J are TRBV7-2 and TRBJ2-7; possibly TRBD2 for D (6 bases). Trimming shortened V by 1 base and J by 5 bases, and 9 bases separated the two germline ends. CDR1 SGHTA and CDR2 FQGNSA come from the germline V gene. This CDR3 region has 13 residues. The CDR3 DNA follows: TGTGCCAGCAGCTTAGAGGCGGGGAACGAGCAGTACTTC. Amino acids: CASSLEAGNEQYF. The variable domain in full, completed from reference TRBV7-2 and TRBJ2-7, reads GAGVSQSPSNKVTEKGKDVELRCDPISGHTALYWYRQSLGQGLEFLIYFQGNSAPDKSGLPSDRFSAERTGGSVSTLTIQRTQQEDSAVYLCASSLEAGNEQYFGPGTRLTVT.

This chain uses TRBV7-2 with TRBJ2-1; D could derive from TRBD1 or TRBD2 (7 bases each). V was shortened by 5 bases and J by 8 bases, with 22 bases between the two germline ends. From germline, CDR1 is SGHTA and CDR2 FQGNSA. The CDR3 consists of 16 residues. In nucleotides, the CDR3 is TGTGCCAGCAGCCTCCGCCAAAGACAGGGAGGGGATGAGCAGTTCTTC. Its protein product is CASSLRQRQGGDEQFF.

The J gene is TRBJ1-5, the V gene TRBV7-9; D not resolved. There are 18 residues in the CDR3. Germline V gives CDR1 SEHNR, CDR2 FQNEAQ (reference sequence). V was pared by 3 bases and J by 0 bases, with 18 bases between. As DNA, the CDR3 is TGTGCCAGCAGCTTTTTTTTTGCCACCCTATTTAGCAATCAGCCCCAGCATTTT. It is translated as CASSFFFATLFSNQPQHF.

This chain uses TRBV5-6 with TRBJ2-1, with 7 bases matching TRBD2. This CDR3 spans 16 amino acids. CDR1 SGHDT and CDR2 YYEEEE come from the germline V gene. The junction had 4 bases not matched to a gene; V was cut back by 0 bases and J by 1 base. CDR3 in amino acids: CASSLAGLTSYNEQFF. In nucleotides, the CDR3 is TGTGCCAGCAGCTTGGCGGGACTAACATCCTACAATGAGCAGTTCTTC.

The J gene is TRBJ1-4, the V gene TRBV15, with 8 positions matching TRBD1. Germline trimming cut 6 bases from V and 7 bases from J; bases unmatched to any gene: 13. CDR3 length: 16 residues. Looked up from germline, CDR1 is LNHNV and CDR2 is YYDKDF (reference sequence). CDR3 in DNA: TGTGCCACCAGGATCCGGACAGGGTCGCGGATTGAAAAACTGTTTTTT. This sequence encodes CATRIRTGSRIEKLFF. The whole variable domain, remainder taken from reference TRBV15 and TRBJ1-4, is DAMVIQNPRYQVTQFGKPVTLSCSQTLNHNVMYWYQQKSSQAPKLLFHYYDKDFNNEADTPDNFQSRRPNTSFCFLDIRSPGLGDTAMYLCATRIRTGSRIEKLFFGSGTQLSVL.

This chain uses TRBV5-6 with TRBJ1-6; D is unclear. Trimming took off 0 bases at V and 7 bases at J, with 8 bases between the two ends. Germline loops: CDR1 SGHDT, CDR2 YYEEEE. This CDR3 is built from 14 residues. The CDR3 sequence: CASSLAAPNSPLHF. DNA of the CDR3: TGTGCCAGCAGCTTGGCCGCTCCCAATTCACCCCTCCACTTT.